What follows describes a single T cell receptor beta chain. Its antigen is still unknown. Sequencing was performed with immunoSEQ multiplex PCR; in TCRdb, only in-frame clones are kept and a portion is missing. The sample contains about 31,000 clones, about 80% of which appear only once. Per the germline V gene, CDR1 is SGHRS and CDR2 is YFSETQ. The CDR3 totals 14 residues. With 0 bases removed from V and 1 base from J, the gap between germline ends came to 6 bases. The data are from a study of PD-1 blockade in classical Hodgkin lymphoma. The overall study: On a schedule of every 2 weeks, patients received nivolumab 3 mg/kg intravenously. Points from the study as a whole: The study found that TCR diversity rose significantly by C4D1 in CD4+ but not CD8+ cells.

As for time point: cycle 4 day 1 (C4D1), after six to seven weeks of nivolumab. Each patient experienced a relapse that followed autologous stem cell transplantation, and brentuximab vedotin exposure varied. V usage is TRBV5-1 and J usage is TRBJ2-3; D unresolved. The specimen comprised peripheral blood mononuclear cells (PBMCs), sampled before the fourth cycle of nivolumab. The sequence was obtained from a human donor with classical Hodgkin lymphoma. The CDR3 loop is CASSLVVRTDTQYF. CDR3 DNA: TGCGCCAGCAGCTTGGTGGTTCGCACAGATACGCAGTATTTT.